Listed here are 16 T cell receptor beta chains from one sample, sequenced in a study of neurological immune-mediated disorders. TCRdb recomputed calls from the 5' RACE reads with MiXCR, one row per CDR3 protein. The sample contains over 65,000 distinct CDR3 sequences, about 9.5% of which appear only once. The specimen was PBMCs. These receptors were taken from a man aged 50 or older in good health.

This clonotype showed up many times. The V gene is TRBV4-1, the J gene TRBJ2-7; TRBD1 might be the D (5 bases). Trimming shortened V by 0 bases and J by 3 bases, and 15 bases separated the two germline ends. This CDR3 contains 16 residues. CDR1 and CDR2 (germline): MGHRA, YSYEKL. The CDR3 loop reads CASSQDRRQGRYEQYF. Here the CDR3 DNA reads TGCGCCAGCAGCCAAGATAGAAGGCAGGGTCGCTACGAGCAGTACTTC.

J is TRBJ2-1 and V is TRBV24-1, with 10 bases lining up with TRBD2. There are 14 residues in the CDR3. From germline, CDR1 is KGHDR and CDR2 SFDVKD. Germline trimming cut 2 bases from V and 10 bases from J; bases unmatched to any gene: 4. CDR3 sequence (DNA): TGTGCCACCAGTGATTGGTTTAGCGGGGGGGAGCAGTTCTTC. Amino acids: CATSDWFSGGEQFF.

This clonotype has ten or more counts. The chain joins TRBV7-8 to TRBJ2-1; a weak D match, TRBD2 (5 bases). With 4 bases removed from V and 8 bases from J, the gap between germline ends came to 15 bases. The V gene's germline CDR1 is SGHVS and CDR2 FQNEAQ. The CDR3 runs to 14 residues. The CDR3 DNA reads TGTGCCAGCAGCTCCGGACTGACGGGCGATGAGCAGTTCTTC. Translation gives CASSSGLTGDEQFF. The full variable domain, completed using reference TRBV7-8 and TRBJ2-1, is GAGVSQSPRYKVAKRGQDVALRCDPISGHVSLFWYQQALGQGPEFLTYFQNEAQLDKSGLPSDRFFAERPEGSVSTLKIQRTQQEDSAVYLCASSSGLTGDEQFFGPGTRLTVL.

The table lists this clonotype with many counts. The rearrangement joins TRBV29-1 to TRBJ2-3; TRBD2 aligns across 13 bases. V shed 6 bases, J shed 4 bases, and the junction held 4 bases outside the gene matches. Germline CDR1 SQVTM, CDR2 ANQGSEA. The CDR3 sequence is 14 residues long. The CDR3: CSVGTSGIPDTQYF. The CDR3 DNA sequence: TGCAGCGTAGGGACTAGCGGGATACCAGATACGCAGTATTTT.

The chain has TRBV7-3 and TRBJ2-2; the match to TRBD1 covers 10 bases. The CDR3 has 17 amino acids. The V and J ends lost 4 bases and 5 bases, in that order; junction bases with no gene match: 10. Germline CDR1 and CDR2: SGHTA and FQGTGA. In DNA, the CDR3 is TGTGCCAGCAGCTCCCTCGGCGGGACAGGGGTGACCGGGGAGCTGTTTTTT. It encodes CASSSLGGTGVTGELFF.

This clonotype has a count of ten or more. The chain joins TRBV6-2 or TRBV6-3 to TRBJ1-1, with D possibly TRBD1 on 5 matching bases. Trimming shortened V by 2 bases and J by 1 base, and 8 bases separated the two germline ends. The CDR3 consists of 14 residues. The germline gives CDR1 MNHEY, CDR2 SVGEGT. CDR3 bases: TGTGCCAGCAGTTACCCCGGGGGGAACACTGAAGCTTTCTTT. Residues: CASSYPGGNTEAFF.

The sample holds many counts of this clonotype. This CDR3 is CSGTSFWSYNEQFF. CDR3 nucleotides: TGCAGTGGGACTAGCTTCTGGTCCTACAATGAGCAGTTCTTC. This rearrangement joins TRBV20-1 to TRBJ2-1; TRBD2 aligns across 8 bases. This CDR3 is 14 amino acids long. Germline-derived CDR1 and CDR2 are DFQATT and SNEGSKA (reference sequence). Trimming cost V 7 bases and J 1 base; bases outside gene matches: 6.

Ten or more counts support this clonotype. V usage is TRBV25-1 and J usage is TRBJ2-3, with no clear D. Trimming cost V 4 bases and J 2 bases, with 4 bases left between them. The germline CDR1 and CDR2 sequences are MGHDK and SYGVNS. This CDR3 has 12 amino acids. The CDR3 DNA reads TGTGCCAGCAGTGGGTACACAGATACGCAGTATTTT. Translated: CASSGYTDTQYF.

This clonotype came up many times. This chain links TRBV20-1 with TRBJ1-1; D call uncertain. Trimming removed 4 bases at V and 8 bases at J, with 14 bases between. The CDR3 covers 12 residues. CDR1 and CDR2 (germline): DFQATT, SNEGSKA (reference sequence). The CDR3 is CSAIPEAGEAFF. The CDR3 DNA is TGCAGTGCTATCCCGGAAGCAGGCGAAGCTTTCTTT.

This clonotype has at least ten counts. The chain carries TRBV5-1 and TRBJ1-1; D unresolved. Between the trimmed V and J ends, which lost 3 bases and 0 bases, there was a span of 15 bases. The germline V gene has CDR1 SGHRS and CDR2 YFSETQ. The CDR3 loop spans 16 amino acids. The CDR3 region is CASSYVGPEMNTEAFF. CDR3 nucleotide sequence: TGCGCCAGCAGCTACGTCGGACCGGAGATGAACACTGAAGCTTTCTTT.

This clonotype was counted at least ten times. The genes are TRBV6-6 and TRBJ2-7; TRBD1 aligns across 8 bases. Germline V lookup: CDR1 MNHNY, CDR2 SVGAGI (reference sequence). Trimming removed 4 bases from V and 3 bases from J; junction bases left unmatched: 8. The CDR3 extends over 15 amino acids. Written as DNA, the CDR3 is TGTGCCAGCAGTTCATTAACAGGGGGTGACTACGAGCAGTACTTC. This codes for CASSSLTGGDYEQYF.

The genes are TRBV21-1 and TRBJ1-5. TRBV21-1 is given as a pseudogene. This CDR3 comprises 13 residues. This CDR3 is CASSKTVARPQHF. CDR3 bases: TGTGCCAGCAGCAAAACAGTGGCTCGGCCCCAGCATTTT.

The sample holds many counts of this clonotype. The V and J genes are TRBV5-1 and TRBJ2-3; 7 bases match TRBD1. J gave up 4 bases and V 3 bases, and 14 bases lay outside the gene matches. CDR1 and CDR2 (germline): SGHRS, YFSETQ. The CDR3 covers 17 residues. CDR3 region: CASSSYRDSLFPDTQYF. The CDR3 DNA follows: TGCGCCAGCAGCTCTTACCGGGACAGCTTATTTCCAGATACGCAGTATTTT. Full variable domain (rest looked up from reference TRBV5-1 and TRBJ2-3): KAGVTQTPRYLIKTRGQQVTLSCSPISGHRSVSWYQQTPGQGLQFLFEYFSETQRNKGNFPGRFSGRQFSNSRSEMNVSTLELGDSALYLCASSSYRDSLFPDTQYFGPGTRLTVL.

About this clonotype: Sequence at one end of the junction differs from germline and may be a read error. This chain joins TRBV5-1 and TRBJ2-5; the match to TRBD1 covers 7 bases. This CDR3 region has 15 residues. Germline loops: CDR1 SGHRS, CDR2 YFSETQ. The CDR3 loop is CSSSLGQIIKETQYF. The CDR3 DNA sequence: TGCTCCAGCAGCTTGGGACAGATTATCAAAGAGACCCAGTACTTC.

This clonotype was detected many times. The V and J genes are TRBV7-6 and TRBJ2-3; D not resolved. The germline V gene has CDR1 SGHVS and CDR2 FNYEAQ. This CDR3 has 16 amino acids. V lost 5 bases to trimming and J lost 3 bases, with 18 bases between them. The CDR3 spells CASSPTGVVGTDTQYF. CDR3 in DNA: TGTGCCAGCAGCCCCACTGGGGTTGTAGGTACAGATACGCAGTATTTT.

This clonotype was picked up a small number of times. The V and J genes are TRBV29-1 and TRBJ2-7; 8 bases match TRBD1. Germline CDR1 and CDR2: SQVTM and ANQGSEA. The CDR3 loop spans 15 amino acids. V lost 5 bases to trimming and J lost 6 bases; unmatched junction nucleotides: 15. The CDR3 sequence is CSVLGYRGNFREQYF. CDR3 sequence (DNA): TGCAGCGTTTTAGGGTACAGGGGGAACTTTCGCGAGCAGTACTTC.